The 17 T cell receptor beta chains reported below all come from one sample, sequenced in a study of siplizumab effects on memory and regulatory T cells (dated by TCRdb to the late 2010s). The method behind the library was the immunoSEQ multiplex PCR assay. This immuneACCESS table, as held by TCRdb, lists in-frame sequences with V and J called but not all clones. Of the missing ones, under half trace to an unresolved V gene in checked studies; the others have no known cause. The sample yields about 110,000 clones; 90% to 95% were counted once. About 0.75% of the sample lies in the top ten. The specimen sequenced was Tregs sorted from blood. Source of these receptors: a human donor in good health.

This clone occurred a few times. One junction end does not reproduce the germline sequence, and a read error may be involved. The V and J genes are TRBV14 and TRBJ2-7; D might be TRBD2 (5 bases). The CDR3 contains 14 residues. The germline V gene encodes CDR1 SGHDN and CDR2 FVKESK. CDR3 protein: CASSQLGLSHEQYF. The DNA of the CDR3 is TGTGCCAGCAGCCAACTAGGACTCTCCCACGAGCAGTACTTC.

The chain joins TRBV6-1 to TRBJ2-3, with D perhaps assigned TRBD1 or TRBD2 (5 bases each). This CDR3 is 14 amino acids long. The germline V gene has CDR1 MNHNS and CDR2 SASEGT. V was clipped by 4 bases and J by 0 bases, with 8 bases between them. The CDR3 DNA follows: TGTGCCAGCAGTGTGTGGGGGAGCACAGATACGCAGTATTTT. Encoded protein: CASSVWGSTDTQYF.

The chain is built from TRBV27 and TRBJ2-1; TRBD2 matches at 12 bases. The CDR3 spans 15 residues. From germline, CDR1 is MNHEY and CDR2 SMNVEV (reference sequence). The J segment lost 6 bases and the V segment lost 6 bases, leaving 6 bases of the junction unmatched. The CDR3 DNA reads TGTGCCAGCAGCTCCCCTAGCGGGGGGGTCAATGAGCAGTTCTTC. Translated: CASSSPSGGVNEQFF.

The J gene is TRBJ1-1, the V gene TRBV6-6, with D unresolved. With 4 bases removed from V and 1 base from J, the gap between germline ends came to 10 bases. This CDR3 has 14 amino acids. CDR1 and CDR2 from the germline V gene are MNHNY and SVGAGI (reference sequence). The CDR3 DNA reads TGTGCCAGCAGTTCTCCGTCGCAGAACACTGAAGCTTTCTTT. It translates to CASSSPSQNTEAFF.

Only a few counts were recorded for this clone. The CDR3 bases are TGCGCCAGCAGCTTGGGCAGGACTAACTATGGCTACACCTTC. It is translated as CASSLGRTNYGYTF. V and J are TRBV5-1 and TRBJ1-2; D remains ambiguous. CDR1 is SGHRS and CDR2 is YFSETQ in the germline V gene. With 0 bases removed from V and 0 bases from J, the gap between germline ends came to 6 bases. There are 14 residues in the CDR3.

The V and J genes are TRBV6-5 and TRBJ2-3, with 9 bases that match TRBD2. V lost 0 bases, J lost 1 base, and 2 bases stayed unmatched. Germline V gives CDR1 MNHEY, CDR2 SVGAGI. This CDR3 is 16 amino acids long. CDR3 DNA sequence: TGTGCCAGCAGTTACTCGATAGCGGGGGGCACAGATACGCAGTATTTT. Its protein product is CASSYSIAGGTDTQYF.

V usage is TRBV25-1 and J usage is TRBJ2-2; D may be TRBD1 or TRBD2 (6 bases each). V lost 8 bases and J lost 5, with 15 bases in between. The V gene's germline CDR1 is MGHDK and CDR2 SYGVNS. The length of the CDR3 is 14 residues. The CDR3, as DNA: TGTGCCAGCGCTCCGGGGGCGCTTACCGGGGAGCTGTTTTTT. Its translation: CASAPGALTGELFF.

This clone was seen once. The rearrangement links TRBV7-2 to TRBJ1-1; D is unresolved. The CDR3 sequence is 13 residues long. CDR1 is SGHTA and CDR2 is FQGNSA in the germline V gene. Trimming pared 5 bases from V and 10 bases from J, leaving 17 bases between. The CDR3 spells CASSDRRGSGAFF. In DNA form, the CDR3 reads TGTGCCAGCAGCGATAGGCGGGGAAGTGGAGCTTTCTTT.

The genes are TRBV7-8 and TRBJ2-5; D is possibly TRBD2 (6 bases). The germline gives CDR1 SGHVS, CDR2 FQNEAQ. This CDR3 is built from 13 residues. Trimming took off 0 bases at V and 4 bases at J, with 6 bases between the two ends. The CDR3 nucleotides are TGTGCCAGCAGCTTAGCGGGAGGAGAGACCCAGTACTTC. This encodes CASSLAGGETQYF.

This sequence joins TRBV7-3 and TRBJ2-3; D is undetermined. The CDR3 totals 14 residues. Trimming stripped 5 bases from V and 2 bases from J, with 11 bases between. Looked up from germline, CDR1 is SGHTA and CDR2 is FQGTGA. In DNA form, the CDR3 reads TGTGCCAGCAGCCCACGGGTAGACACAGATACGCAGTATTTT. As protein: CASSPRVDTDTQYF.

The gene calls are TRBV27 and TRBJ1-1; D is undetermined. Trimming shortened V by 4 bases and J by 11 bases, and 20 bases separated the two germline ends. The CDR3 extends over 14 amino acids. Looked up from germline, CDR1 is MNHEY and CDR2 is SMNVEV (reference sequence). The DNA of the CDR3 is TGTGCCAGCAGTTCTCTGACCCAGGCCTTACGGGCTTTCTTT. Translating gives CASSSLTQALRAFF.

This clone was counted between two and nine times. V usage is TRBV20-1 and J usage is TRBJ1-1, with a weak D call TRBD1 (5 bases). Per the germline V gene, CDR1 is DFQATT and CDR2 is SNEGSKA (reference sequence). This CDR3 is 11 amino acids long. The germline V and J ends were trimmed by 0 bases and 11 bases, with 10 bases remaining between them. The CDR3 sequence: CSARDPGGAFF. DNA for the CDR3: TGCAGTGCTAGAGATCCGGGGGGTGCTTTCTTT.

The chain combines TRBV7-2 with TRBJ1-2, with D perhaps matching TRBD1 (6 bases). This CDR3 comprises 14 residues. Trimming pared 5 bases from V and 0 bases from J, leaving 10 bases between. CDR1 and CDR2 (germline): SGHTA, FQGNSA. The CDR3 sequence: CASSRGLANYGYTF. Here the CDR3 DNA reads TGTGCCAGCAGCCGGGGGCTAGCTAACTATGGCTACACCTTC.

The rearrangement uses TRBV4-1 and TRBJ2-4, with TRBD2 matching 7 bases. CDR1 and CDR2 from the germline V gene are MGHRA and YSYEKL. Losses at the gene ends were 0 bases for V and 10 bases for J; bases not matched to a gene: 9. The CDR3 contains 15 residues. Written as DNA, the CDR3 is TGCGCCAGCAGCCAAGAGGCTAGCGGCCCGGGGATTCAGTACTTC. It specifies CASSQEASGPGIQYF.

The V call is TRBV6-1, the J call TRBJ2-7, with D unresolved. Germline V gives CDR1 MNHNS, CDR2 SASEGT. V dropped 5 bases and J dropped 6 bases, with 8 bases sitting between them. This CDR3 is 11 amino acids long. CDR3 sequence (DNA): TGTGCCAGCAGTTCCCGTGCCGAGCAGTACTTC. Its translation is CASSSRAEQYF.

The rearrangement links TRBV6-1 to TRBJ2-5; 8 positions agree with TRBD2. With 2 bases clipped from V and 8 bases from J, the junction kept 7 bases outside the gene matches. The CDR3 length is 14 residues. The germline V gene encodes CDR1 MNHNS and CDR2 SASEGT. CDR3 DNA: TGTGCCAGCAGTGAAAGGTCGGGAGGGTATACCCAGTACTTC. Its protein product is CASSERSGGYTQYF.

The chain has TRBV27 and TRBJ2-2; D is unclear. V lost 3 bases and J 6 bases, leaving 11 bases between the germline ends. Per germline, CDR1 MNHEY and CDR2 SMNVEV (reference sequence). The length of the CDR3 is 14 residues. The DNA for the CDR3 is TGTGCCAGCAGTTTGGACGAGCTGGCCGGGGAGCTGTTTTTT. As protein: CASSLDELAGELFF.